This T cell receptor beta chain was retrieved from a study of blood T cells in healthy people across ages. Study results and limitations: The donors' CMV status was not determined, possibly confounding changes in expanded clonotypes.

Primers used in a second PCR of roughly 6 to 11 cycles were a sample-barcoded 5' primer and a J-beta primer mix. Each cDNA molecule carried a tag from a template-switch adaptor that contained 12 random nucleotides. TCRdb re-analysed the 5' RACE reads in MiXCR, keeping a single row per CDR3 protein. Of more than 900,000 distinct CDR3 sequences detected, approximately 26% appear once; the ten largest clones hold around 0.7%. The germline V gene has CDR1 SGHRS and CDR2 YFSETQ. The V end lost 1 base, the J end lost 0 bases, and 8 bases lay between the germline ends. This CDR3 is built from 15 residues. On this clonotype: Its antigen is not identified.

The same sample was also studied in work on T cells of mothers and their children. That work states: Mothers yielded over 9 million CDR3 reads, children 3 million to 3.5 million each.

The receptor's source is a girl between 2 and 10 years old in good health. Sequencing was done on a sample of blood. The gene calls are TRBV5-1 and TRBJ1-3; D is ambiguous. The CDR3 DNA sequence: TGCGCCAGCAGCTTGAACAGAGCCTCTGGAAACACCATATATTTT. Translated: CASSLNRASGNTIYF. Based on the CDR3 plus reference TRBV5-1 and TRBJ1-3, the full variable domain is KAGVTQTPRYLIKTRGQQVTLSCSPISGHRSVSWYQQTPGQGLQFLFEYFSETQRNKGNFPGRFSGRQFSNSRSEMNVSTLELGDSALYLCASSLNRASGNTIYFGEGSWLTVV.